The sequence of this TCR beta chain was determined in a study of cytomegalovirus exposure and HLA in healthy donors. Findings of the study overall: First-cohort TCR clusters were later found to tend to co-occur in the 120 or so validation repertoires.

Clones were sequenced by immunoSEQ multiplex PCR, and TCRdb holds only the in-frame ones, with some missing. Seen here are 59,000 or so clones, approximately 92% observed once, and the top ten hold approximately 15%. Trimming took 2 bases from V and 7 from J, leaving 18 bases between them. The CDR3 totals 16 residues. CDR1 and CDR2 (germline): MNHNY, SVGAGI (reference sequence). As regards this clone: The antigen remains undetermined.

The sequenced sample was PBMCs. The source of this sequence is a woman aged 18-35 years in good health and CMV-seronegative. The chain links TRBV6-6 to TRBJ2-1; perhaps TRBD2 as D (6 bases). CDR3: CASSYRPVAGWNEQFF. CDR3 coding DNA: TGTGCCAGCAGTTACCGTCCTGTGGCGGGGTGGAATGAGCAGTTCTTC.